The 32 T cell receptor beta chains reported below all come from one sample, sequenced in a study of T cells in Graves' hyperthyroidism and ophthalmopathy. The source material, RNA transcripts, was used to amplify TCR beta CDR3 regions. HTBI primers were the set used in a first-round RT-PCR of the TCR CDR3. TCRdb redid the calling of the multiplex PCR reads with MiXCR, one entry per CDR3 protein. The sample includes 330,000 or so distinct CDR3 sequences, 18% of them seen just once. The sample was blood. Every receptor here comes from a woman aged 40 to 50 with Graves' ophthalmopathy.

This clonotype was counted at least ten times. The V call is TRBV6-2 or TRBV6-3, the J call TRBJ1-5; D might be TRBD1 (5 bases). The germline V gene has CDR1 MNHEY and CDR2 SVGEGT. The length of the CDR3 is 15 residues. Trimming took 5 bases from V and 6 from J, leaving 17 bases between them. The CDR3 DNA is TGTGCCAGCAGTCATCCAGGGAGGGCTTTTCAGCCCCAGCATTTT. As protein: CASSHPGRAFQPQHF.

The sample holds many counts of this clonotype. The rearrangement links TRBV28 to TRBJ1-1; no clear D gene. V was pared by 6 bases and J by 8 bases, with 16 bases between. Germline V gene lookup returns CDR1 MDHEN and CDR2 SYDVKM. The CDR3 totals 13 residues. CDR3 region: CASSQEDYMEAFF. For the CDR3, the DNA is TGTGCCAGCAGCCAAGAGGATTATATGGAAGCTTTCTTT.

This clonotype was observed many times. The chain links TRBV2 to TRBJ1-2, with D unclear. Deletions cut 1 base from V and 2 bases from J, with 11 bases between. The CDR3 sequence is 15 residues long. Germline CDR1 SNHLY, CDR2 FYNNEI. The CDR3 DNA reads as TGTGCCAGCAGTGAAGATCACACTCCAAACTATGGCTACACCTTC. This gives the protein CASSEDHTPNYGYTF.

This clonotype has a count of ten or more. The chain is built from TRBV9 and TRBJ1-5; D unresolved. Per the germline V gene, CDR1 is SGDLS and CDR2 is YYNGEE. This CDR3 has 13 residues. Trimming took off 1 base at V and 3 bases at J, with 5 bases between the two ends. The CDR3 spells CASSVTDNQPQHF. The CDR3 nucleotides read TGTGCCAGCAGCGTAACAGACAATCAGCCCCAGCATTTT.

This clonotype was found many times. The chain carries TRBV28 and TRBJ1-2, with 9 nucleotides matching TRBD1. This CDR3 region has 15 residues. Germline V lookup: CDR1 MDHEN, CDR2 SYDVKM. Trimming removed 6 bases from V and 6 bases from J; junction bases left unmatched: 11. The CDR3 nucleotides read TGTGCCAGCAGCCAAACAGGGGGCATGAAGGATGGCTACACCTTC. Protein product: CASSQTGGMKDGYTF.

This clonotype showed up many times. The chain carries TRBV7-9 and TRBJ2-7; no clear D gene. This CDR3 contains 14 residues. The V end was cut by 1 base, the J end by 6 bases, with 13 bases between. From germline, CDR1 is SEHNR and CDR2 FQNEAQ (reference sequence). The CDR3 region has the DNA TGTGCCAGCAGCTTAGAGTACCCTCTCGCCGAGCAGTACTTC. Translated: CASSLEYPLAEQYF.

There are many counts of this clonotype. The chain carries TRBV15 and TRBJ2-5; D remains unclear. The CDR3 covers 12 residues. Trimming left V 3 bases short and J 3 bases short, with 5 bases between. The germline V gene encodes CDR1 LNHNV and CDR2 YYDKDF (reference sequence). The CDR3 sequence: CATSSFEETQYF. The CDR3 DNA sequence: TGTGCCACCAGCAGCTTCGAAGAGACCCAGTACTTC.

There are many counts of this clonotype. This chain joins TRBV6-1 and TRBJ2-1, with TRBD1 identical over 7 bases. Trimming cost V 10 bases and J 10 bases; bases outside gene matches: 10. Germline loops: CDR1 MNHNS, CDR2 SASEGT. The CDR3 extends over 12 amino acids. CDR3 DNA sequence: TGTGCCATCAACGACAGGGCAGGGGAGCAGTTCTTC. Residues: CAINDRAGEQFF.

This clonotype has a count of ten or more. The gene calls are TRBV2 and TRBJ1-5, with D tentatively TRBD1 (6 bases). CDR1 is SNHLY, CDR2 FYNNEI, per germline. Between the trimmed V and J ends, which lost 7 bases and 2 bases, there was a span of 15 bases. The CDR3 has 15 amino acids. In DNA, the CDR3 is TGTGCCAGCAAGCCGGGTTCAGGGGGCAATCAGCCCCAGCATTTT. Its protein product is CASKPGSGGNQPQHF.

This clonotype appeared many times. The chain combines TRBV6-1 with TRBJ2-7, with D maybe TRBD1 (6 bases). The CDR3 length is 15 residues. V was trimmed by 7 bases and J by 5 bases, leaving 21 bases between them. Germline V gives CDR1 MNHNS, CDR2 SASEGT. The CDR3 here is CASTATGLLSDEQYF. In nucleotides, the CDR3 is TGTGCCAGCACCGCGACAGGCCTTCTCTCTGACGAGCAGTACTTC.

This clonotype was observed at least ten times. The chain joins TRBV5-1 to TRBJ2-4, with 10 bases identical to TRBD1. The germline V gene encodes CDR1 SGHRS and CDR2 YFSETQ. V lost 4 bases to trimming and J lost 1 base; unmatched junction nucleotides: 8. The CDR3 extends over 17 amino acids. Here the CDR3 DNA reads TGCGCCAGCAGCCCAACGACAGGGGGCGCTGCCAAAAACATTCAGTACTTC. Its protein product is CASSPTTGGAAKNIQYF.

This clonotype has a count of ten or more. J is TRBJ2-7 and V is TRBV20-1, with D tentatively TRBD2 (7 bases). The CDR3 totals 15 residues. In germline, CDR1 is DFQATT, CDR2 SNEGSKA (reference sequence). The V end was cut by 6 bases, the J end by 3 bases, with 21 bases between. CDR3 region: CSAVGEGELRYEQYF. CDR3 DNA: TGCAGTGCCGTAGGGGAGGGGGAACTCCGCTACGAGCAGTACTTC.

This rearrangement joins TRBV5-1 to TRBJ2-2; tentatively, D is TRBD1 (6 bases). The CDR3 runs to 15 residues. The V end was cut by 0 bases, the J end by 4 bases, with 10 bases between. In germline, CDR1 is SGHRS, CDR2 YFSETQ. The CDR3 DNA follows: TGCGCCAGCAGCTTGGATGTGGACAGCACCGGGGAGCTGTTTTTT. Translated: CASSLDVDSTGELFF.

There are many counts of this clonotype. The chain links TRBV7-2 to TRBJ1-1, with 9 bases identical to TRBD1. V trimming: 4 bases; J trimming: 2 bases; junction bases outside the gene matches: 5. Germline V CDR1 and CDR2: SGHTA, FQGNSA. The CDR3 loop spans 15 amino acids. The CDR3 nucleotides are TGTGCCAGCAGCTCCTACAGGGGGCGCAACACTGAAGCTTTCTTT. It codes for CASSSYRGRNTEAFF.

The genes are TRBV6-1 and TRBJ2-7; 9 nucleotides line up with TRBD2. V trimming: 6 bases; J trimming: 4 bases; junction bases outside the gene matches: 7. Germline CDR1 and CDR2: MNHNS and SASEGT. The CDR3 consists of 14 residues. The CDR3 is CASRGAGGEYEQYF. Written as DNA, the CDR3 is TGTGCCAGCAGGGGAGCGGGAGGAGAGTACGAGCAGTACTTC.

This clonotype has a count of ten or more. The chain uses TRBV7-8 and TRBJ2-2, with D unclear. Deletions cut 1 base from V and 7 bases from J, with 13 bases between. The CDR3 is made up of 15 amino acids. Looked up from germline, CDR1 is SGHVS and CDR2 is FQNEAQ. CDR3 nucleotide sequence: TGTGCCAGCAGCTTAGGGCGCAGTCCGGGCGGGGAGCTGTTTTTT. It specifies CASSLGRSPGGELFF. Full variable domain (remainder filled in from reference TRBV7-8 and TRBJ2-2): GAGVSQSPRYKVAKRGQDVALRCDPISGHVSLFWYQQALGQGPEFLTYFQNEAQLDKSGLPSDRFFAERPEGSVSTLKIQRTQQEDSAVYLCASSLGRSPGGELFFGEGSRLTVL.

This clonotype was found many times. The chain links TRBV29-1 to TRBJ1-1; possible D gene TRBD1, 5 bases. The germline gives CDR1 SQVTM, CDR2 ANQGSEA. Between the trimmed V and J ends, which lost 3 bases and 5 bases, there was a span of 16 bases. The CDR3 has 14 amino acids. In nucleotides, the CDR3 is TGCAGCGTTGAGGGGGAAGTCCGGGTAACTGAAGCTTTCTTT. The encoded protein is CSVEGEVRVTEAFF.

This clonotype showed up many times. The CDR3 sequence is CASGYMSRRYTGELFF. The CDR3 DNA follows: TGTGCTAGTGGTTACATGTCACGGAGATACACCGGGGAGCTGTTTTTT. V usage is TRBV12-5 and J usage is TRBJ2-2; D unclear. Germline values: CDR1 LGHNT, CDR2 FRNRAP. The CDR3 length is 16 residues. V was pared by 4 bases and J by 3 bases, with 15 bases between.

Many counts were recorded for this clonotype. J is TRBJ2-7 and V is TRBV28; the D is unclear. V lost 1 base and J 2 bases, leaving 9 bases between the germline ends. CDR3 length equals 14 residues. Germline V lookup: CDR1 MDHEN, CDR2 SYDVKM. CDR3 in amino acids: CASSLLPGTYEQYF. The CDR3 nucleotides read TGTGCCAGCAGTTTATTGCCAGGCACCTACGAGCAGTACTTC. Drawing the rest from reference TRBV28 and TRBJ2-7, the complete variable domain is DVKVTQSSRYLVKRTGEKVFLECVQDMDHENMFWYRQDPGLGLRLIYFSYDVKMKEKGDIPEGYSVSREKKERFSLILESASTNQTSMYLCASSLLPGTYEQYFGPGTRLTVT.

The rearrangement joins TRBV6-5 to TRBJ1-2, with D uncertain. The germline V and J ends were trimmed by 0 bases and 8 bases, with 13 bases remaining between them. Germline V gives CDR1 MNHEY, CDR2 SVGAGI. The CDR3 consists of 14 residues. The CDR3 region is CASSYSEGLRGYTF. The CDR3 bases are TGTGCCAGCAGTTACTCAGAAGGGCTGCGCGGCTACACCTTC.

This clonotype was counted at least ten times. The V and J genes are TRBV24-1 and TRBJ2-2; D might be TRBD1 (6 bases). V gave up 5 bases and J gave up 7 bases, with 16 bases separating them. Germline V gene lookup returns CDR1 KGHDR and CDR2 SFDVKD. The CDR3 totals 15 residues. CDR3 DNA sequence: TGTGCCACCAGTGCCTCGACAGGACTCCTCGGGGAGCTGTTTTTT. Encoded protein: CATSASTGLLGELFF.

The genes are TRBV7-2 and TRBJ2-3; D is perhaps TRBD1 or TRBD2 (7 bases each). V was clipped by 5 bases and J by 1 base, with 10 bases between them. Germline V gene data show CDR1 as SGHTA and CDR2 as FQGNSA. CDR3 length equals 14 residues. As DNA, the CDR3 is TGTGCCAGCAGCCAGGGGGGGGGCACAGATACGCAGTATTTT. This translates into CASSQGGGTDTQYF.

This clonotype was recorded at least ten times. The J gene is TRBJ2-2, the V gene TRBV12-3 or TRBV12-4; TRBD2 is a possible D gene (6 bases). CDR3 length: 12 residues. The V end lost 6 bases, the J end lost 5 bases, and 7 bases lay between the germline ends. This chain's CDR3 is CASSLATGELFF. The DNA of the CDR3 is TGTGCCAGCAGCCTAGCGACCGGGGAGCTGTTTTTT.

The chain carries TRBV6-1 and TRBJ2-7; D call uncertain. CDR1 is MNHNS, CDR2 SASEGT, per germline. CDR3 size: 10 residues. Trimming removed 9 bases at V and 5 bases at J, with 8 bases between. DNA of the CDR3: TGTGCCAGTGGTGTGGACGAGCAGTACTTC. Protein product: CASGVDEQYF.

This clonotype was seen at least ten times. The chain links TRBV3-1 to TRBJ2-7, with 7 nucleotides matching TRBD1. The germline V gene encodes CDR1 LGHDT and CDR2 YNNKEL (reference sequence). With 4 bases clipped from V and 4 bases from J, the junction kept 10 bases outside the gene matches. The CDR3 has 15 residues. The CDR3 region has the DNA TGTGCCAGCAGCCGGAATACAGGGGTGTGGTACGAGCAGTACTTC. It specifies CASSRNTGVWYEQYF.

On this clonotype: Since a much larger clone is just one base distant, this may be a read error. The chain is built from TRBV20-1 and TRBJ2-5; D tentatively reads TRBD1 or TRBD2 (5 bases each). The CDR3 has 14 residues. Germline V gene lookup returns CDR1 DFQATT and CDR2 SNEGSKA (reference sequence). The V and J ends lost 0 bases and 2 bases respectively, with 10 bases between them. The DNA for the CDR3 is TGCAGTGCTAGAGATGGGACCCCACAAGAGACCCAGTACTTC. Translating gives CSARDGTPQETQYF.

This clonotype was seen many times. This CDR3 reads CASSSGLALETQYF. The CDR3 DNA sequence: TGTGCCAGCAGCTCCGGACTAGCCCTCGAGACCCAGTACTTC. This chain connects TRBV7-9 to TRBJ2-5; TRBD2 agrees at 8 bases. CDR3 length: 14 amino acids. With V trimmed by 4 bases and J by 5 bases, 6 bases remained unmatched. In germline, CDR1 is SEHNR, CDR2 FQNEAQ (reference sequence).

This clonotype was counted ten times or more. The chain is built from TRBV29-1 and TRBJ2-7; TRBD2 agrees at 7 bases. The V gene end was trimmed by 5 bases and the J gene end by 3 bases; junction bases not matched to a gene: 16. Germline CDR1 SQVTM, CDR2 ANQGSEA. The CDR3 runs to 16 residues. This chain's CDR3 is CSVKGTTTASVYEQYF. CDR3 nucleotides: TGCAGCGTTAAAGGGACTACCACCGCCTCGGTCTACGAGCAGTACTTC.

This clonotype was observed at least ten times. This chain connects TRBV20-1 to TRBJ2-7; D ambiguous. CDR1 is DFQATT and CDR2 is SNEGSKA in the germline V gene (reference sequence). The CDR3 sequence is 13 residues long. Trimming shortened V by 1 base and J by 6 bases, and 13 bases separated the two germline ends. The CDR3 loop reads CSARGPLPPEQYF. DNA for the CDR3: TGCAGTGCTAGAGGACCTCTCCCCCCCGAGCAGTACTTC.

Many counts were recorded for this clonotype. The chain employs TRBV10-2 and TRBJ1-5; D gene ambiguous. There are 14 residues in the CDR3. V lost 4 bases and J 3 bases, leaving 10 bases between the germline ends. Germline loops: CDR1 WSHSY, CDR2 SAAADI. CDR3 residues: CASSVVVDNQPQHF. For the CDR3, the DNA is TGCGCCAGCAGTGTGGTGGTTGACAATCAGCCCCAGCATTTT.

V usage is TRBV6-1 and J usage is TRBJ1-2; D unclear. The CDR3 is made up of 14 amino acids. Germline CDR1 reads MNHNS; CDR2 reads SASEGT. Trimming took off 5 bases at V and 7 bases at J, with 17 bases between the two ends. CDR3 amino acids: CASSPGPSLGGYTF. Written as DNA, the CDR3 is TGTGCCAGCAGTCCCGGACCGAGCCTGGGTGGCTACACCTTC.

This clonotype has ten or more counts. V and J are TRBV27 and TRBJ1-3, with D possibly being TRBD1 (6 bases). Germline lookup yields CDR1 MNHEY and CDR2 SMNVEV (reference sequence). The CDR3 length is 15 residues. The V gene lost 5 bases and the J gene lost 1 base, with 12 bases spanning the gap. For the CDR3, the DNA is TGTGCCAGCAGTCCTTCCAGGGGTTCTGGAAACACCATATATTTT. Amino acids: CASSPSRGSGNTIYF.